Below are 32 T cell receptor beta chains sequenced from a single sample in a study of blood T cell repertoires in COVID-19. The method was immunoSEQ multiplex PCR; TCRdb's version includes in-frame clones alone and lacks a portion of them. Among about 170,000 clones listed, around 90% were seen once. Sequencing used peripheral blood. These receptor sequences come from a man aged 50 to 59 who had recovered from COVID-19.

This chain's CDR3 is CASSFRGSGEETQYF. CDR3 in DNA: TGTGCCAGCAGCTTCAGGGGTAGCGGGGAAGAGACCCAGTACTTC. The V gene is TRBV11-2, the J gene TRBJ2-5; 8 nucleotides align to TRBD2. Germline V gives CDR1 SGHAT, CDR2 FQNNGV. The CDR3 totals 15 residues. Unmatched junction bases numbered 6, after V lost 3 bases and J lost 3 bases. Complete variable domain (other parts from reference TRBV11-2 and TRBJ2-5): EAGVAQSPRYKIIEKRQSVAFWCNPISGHATLYWYQQILGQGPKLLIQFQNNGVVDDSQLPKDRFSAERLKGVDSTLKIQPAKLEDSAVYLCASSFRGSGEETQYFGPGTRLLVL.

DNA for the CDR3: TGTGCCAGCAGCTTAGTCCAGGGGCGGAATTCACCCCTCCACTTT. Its translation is CASSLVQGRNSPLHF. V is TRBV11-2 and J is TRBJ1-6, with a weak D call TRBD1 (6 bases). This CDR3 spans 15 amino acids. The germline gives CDR1 SGHAT, CDR2 FQNNGV. V was pared by 1 base and J by 7 bases, with 11 bases between.

V gene TRBV5-6 combines with J gene TRBJ1-2; unclear D gene. V was pared by 5 bases and J by 0 bases, with 20 bases between. CDR3 length equals 17 residues. Germline V gene lookup returns CDR1 SGHDT and CDR2 YYEEEE. CDR3 in amino acids: CASSHTVSLRPNYGYTF. For the CDR3, the DNA is TGTGCCAGCAGTCATACAGTATCTCTAAGACCTAACTATGGCTACACCTTC.

V and J are TRBV10-3 and TRBJ2-7; the match to TRBD2 covers 14 bases. V trimming: 7 bases; J trimming: 3 bases; junction bases outside the gene matches: 5. Germline V gene sequence: CDR1 ENHRY, CDR2 SYGVKD. CDR3 length: 15 residues. CDR3 coding DNA: TGTGCCATCAACGCCGGGACTAGCGGGAGCTACGAGCAGTACTTC. This gives the protein CAINAGTSGSYEQYF.

V usage is TRBV5-6 and J usage is TRBJ2-5; 8 positions match TRBD2. The trim removed 0 bases at V and 4 bases at J, leaving 8 bases unmatched. Looked up from germline, CDR1 is SGHDT and CDR2 is YYEEEE. The CDR3 loop spans 16 amino acids. DNA for the CDR3: TGTGCCAGCAGCTTGGGACCAGCGGGGGCCCTAGAGACCCAGTACTTC. Translation gives CASSLGPAGALETQYF.

This clone occurred once. The J gene is TRBJ2-5, the V gene TRBV28; the D gene is possibly TRBD2 (5 bases). Germline loops: CDR1 MDHEN, CDR2 SYDVKM. The CDR3 is 13 residues long. V was cut by 6 bases and J by 5 bases, with 13 bases left in between. CDR3 residues: CASRPSGPETQYF. The DNA of the CDR3 is TGTGCCAGCAGGCCGAGCGGCCCGGAGACCCAGTACTTC.

This clone was found a few times. The chain couples TRBV5-6 to TRBJ2-6; D gene ambiguous. Germline V gene data show CDR1 as SGHDT and CDR2 as YYEEEE. CDR3 size: 15 residues. The ends were cut back, 5 bases at V and 0 bases at J, with 9 bases in the middle. CDR3 loop: CASRRGFSGANVLTF. The CDR3 DNA is TGTGCCAGCAGGCGAGGATTCTCTGGGGCCAACGTCCTGACTTTC.

This sequence joins TRBV2 and TRBJ2-3; 10 nucleotides agree with TRBD1. The CDR3 covers 14 residues. V gave up 9 bases and J gave up 4 bases; unmatched junction bases: 7. Germline CDR1 SNHLY, CDR2 FYNNEI. In DNA form, the CDR3 reads TGTGCCAGTCGGGGACAGGGGAGGGCAGATACGCAGTATTTT. Its protein product is CASRGQGRADTQYF.

V usage is TRBV6-2 or TRBV6-3 and J usage is TRBJ1-6; no reliable D call. The CDR3 runs to 13 residues. V was cut by 2 bases and J by 5 bases, with 4 bases left in between. Germline CDR1 and CDR2: MNHEY and SVGEGT. The CDR3 nucleotides read TGTGCCAGCAGTTACCCGGATAATTCACCCCTCCACTTT. Translation gives CASSYPDNSPLHF.

V usage is TRBV5-6 and J usage is TRBJ1-5; D uncertain. V shed 0 bases and J shed 1 base, with 20 bases lying between them. Germline loops: CDR1 SGHDT, CDR2 YYEEEE. The CDR3 loop spans 19 amino acids. This CDR3 reads CASSLARTPNRASNQPQHF. The CDR3 nucleotides are TGTGCCAGCAGCTTGGCTCGTACACCGAACAGAGCCAGCAATCAGCCCCAGCATTTT.

The chain carries TRBV6-5 and TRBJ2-5; 7 positions agree with TRBD1. V gave up 6 bases and J gave up 6 bases; unmatched junction bases: 4. The CDR3 extends over 12 amino acids. Germline V lookup: CDR1 MNHEY, CDR2 SVGAGI. CDR3 region: CASSDRAKTQYF. The CDR3, as DNA: TGTGCCAGCAGCGACAGGGCCAAGACCCAGTACTTC.

The J gene is TRBJ2-5, the V gene TRBV6-6, with TRBD2 identical over 7 bases. V was pared by 1 base and J by 3 bases, with 8 bases of the junction left unmatched. The CDR3 sequence is 16 residues long. CDR1 and CDR2 from the germline V gene are MNHNY and SVGAGI (reference sequence). This CDR3 reads CASSYLIAGRKETQYF. The CDR3 nucleotides are TGTGCCAGCAGTTACTTGATAGCGGGTAGGAAAGAGACCCAGTACTTC.

This clone has more than one count but fewer than ten. The chain joins TRBV7-8 to TRBJ2-3, with TRBD2 matching 7 bases. Germline V gene lookup returns CDR1 SGHVS and CDR2 FQNEAQ. The V and J ends lost 5 bases and 3 bases, in that order; junction bases with no gene match: 11. The CDR3 has 16 residues. CDR3 coding DNA: TGTGCCAGCAGCCCCGAAGGTTGGGGAGGGACAGATACGCAGTATTTT. Translation gives CASSPEGWGGTDTQYF.

This clone appeared a single time. The gene calls are TRBV2 and TRBJ1-5; D gene unclear. Per the germline V gene, CDR1 is SNHLY and CDR2 is FYNNEI. CDR3 length: 16 amino acids. The germline V and J ends were trimmed by 3 bases and 0 bases, with 12 bases remaining between them. The CDR3 DNA follows: TGTGCCAGCAGTGAGTCCTTTAGTTATAGCAATCAGCCCCAGCATTTT. Its translation is CASSESFSYSNQPQHF.

The chain joins TRBV6-6 to TRBJ1-1; D uncertain. The germline V gene has CDR1 MNHNY and CDR2 SVGAGI (reference sequence). There are 13 residues in the CDR3. Between the trimmed V and J ends, which lost 7 bases and 2 bases, there was a span of 11 bases. CDR3 bases: TGTGCCAGCACCAGAGGTACAAACACTGAAGCTTTCTTT. This encodes CASTRGTNTEAFF.

This chain uses TRBV5-1 with TRBJ2-5; TRBD1 agrees at 8 bases. From germline, CDR1 is SGHRS and CDR2 YFSETQ. The CDR3 loop spans 15 amino acids. Trimming took 4 bases from V and 4 from J; bases not matched to a gene: 9. The chain's CDR3 is CASSQDRGRAETQYF. The CDR3 DNA is TGCGCCAGCAGCCAAGACAGGGGACGCGCAGAGACCCAGTACTTC.

The rearrangement links TRBV5-1 to TRBJ2-1; 16 positions match TRBD2. The CDR3 is 19 amino acids. V was pared by 3 bases and J by 4 bases, with 10 bases of the junction left unmatched. The germline V gene encodes CDR1 SGHRS and CDR2 YFSETQ. CDR3 sequence reads: CASSSDPGLAGGPYNEQFF. In DNA form, the CDR3 reads TGCGCCAGCAGCTCCGACCCGGGACTAGCGGGAGGGCCGTACAATGAGCAGTTCTTC. Filled out from reference TRBV5-1 and TRBJ2-1, the complete variable domain reads KAGVTQTPRYLIKTRGQQVTLSCSPISGHRSVSWYQQTPGQGLQFLFEYFSETQRNKGNFPGRFSGRQFSNSRSEMNVSTLELGDSALYLCASSSDPGLAGGPYNEQFFGPGTRLTVL.

V gene TRBV4-3 combines with J gene TRBJ2-2; TRBD2 aligns across 8 bases. This CDR3 is 17 amino acids long. V was pared by 0 bases and J by 4 bases, with 7 bases of the junction left unmatched. The V gene's germline CDR1 is LGHNA and CDR2 YSLEER. CDR3 nucleotides: TGCGCCAGCAGCCAAGAAATCGCGGGAGGCGGCACCGGGGAGCTGTTTTTT. Translated: CASSQEIAGGGTGELFF.

In DNA, the CDR3 is TGTGCCAGCAGACGGAGGTCTCATGGGGAGACCCAGTACTTC. This encodes CASRRRSHGETQYF. The chain couples TRBV7-9 to TRBJ2-5, with a weak D call TRBD2 (5 bases). The ends were cut back, 6 bases at V and 5 bases at J, with 16 bases in the middle. Per germline, CDR1 SEHNR and CDR2 FQNEAQ (reference sequence). CDR3 size: 14 residues.

This chain uses TRBV19 with TRBJ1-5; possibly TRBD1 for D (6 bases). Looked up from germline, CDR1 is LNHDA and CDR2 is SQIVND (reference sequence). Trimming stripped 2 bases from V and 2 bases from J, with 10 bases between. CDR3 size: 15 residues. CDR3 sequence (DNA): TGTGCCAGTAGTATACAGGGGAGCGGCAATCAGCCCCAGCATTTT. Translated, it gives CASSIQGSGNQPQHF.

This rearrangement joins TRBV7-3 to TRBJ1-1, with 9 bases lining up with TRBD1. This CDR3 is built from 15 residues. CDR1 and CDR2 from the germline V gene are SGHTA and FQGTGA. With V trimmed by 5 bases and J by 5 bases, 9 bases remained unmatched. DNA for the CDR3: TGTGCCAGCAGCCGTATTGGGACAGGGAATACTGAAGCTTTCTTT. It yields the protein CASSRIGTGNTEAFF.

The gene calls are TRBV6-5 and TRBJ2-2; D call uncertain. V was shortened by 7 bases and J by 3 bases, with 6 bases between the two germline ends. Germline lookup yields CDR1 MNHEY and CDR2 SVGAGI. The CDR3 is 12 amino acids. The DNA of the CDR3 is TGTGCCAGCACCCTGTACACCGGGGAGCTGTTTTTT. This gives the protein CASTLYTGELFF.

The chain combines TRBV25-1 with TRBJ2-1; 7 bases are a match to TRBD1. Trimming at V came to 6 bases and at J to 3 bases, leaving 8 bases not matched to a gene. This CDR3 region has 15 residues. Germline CDR1 MGHDK, CDR2 SYGVNS. CDR3 coding DNA: TGTGCCAGCAGCCTACACAGGGGAGTCTACAATGAGCAGTTCTTC. Its protein is CASSLHRGVYNEQFF.

This clone was counted a few times. J is TRBJ1-5 and V is TRBV6-5, with D perhaps TRBD1 (5 bases). Germline CDR1 reads MNHEY; CDR2 reads SVGAGI. Trimming removed 9 bases at V and 7 bases at J, with 16 bases between. This CDR3 is built from 13 residues. CDR3 DNA: TGTGCCAGGGGGGGGAGGGTCGACCAGCCCCAGCATTTT. Protein sequence: CARGGRVDQPQHF.

This rearrangement joins TRBV6-2 or TRBV6-3 to TRBJ2-5; TRBD2 is a possible D gene (7 bases). This CDR3 has 18 residues. Trimming left V 5 bases short and J 1 base short, with 23 bases between. CDR1 and CDR2 (germline): MNHEY, SVGEGT. CDR3 nucleotide sequence: TGTGCCAGCAGTAAGGGGGGGAGTTGGGAGGGCTCCCAAGAGACCCAGTACTTC. It yields the protein CASSKGGSWEGSQETQYF.

This chain's CDR3 is CASSYAGGEVNEQFF. In DNA form, the CDR3 reads TGTGCCAGCAGTTACGCGGGAGGGGAGGTAAATGAGCAGTTCTTC. This chain uses TRBV6-2 or TRBV6-3 with TRBJ2-1; 9 nucleotides align to TRBD2. Per the germline V gene, CDR1 is MNHEY and CDR2 is SVGEGT. The CDR3 length is 15 residues. V trimming: 2 bases; J trimming: 7 bases; junction bases outside the gene matches: 6.

V usage is TRBV3-1 (or the pseudogene TRBV3-2) and J usage is TRBJ2-2, with a weak D call TRBD2 (6 bases). The ends were cut back, 4 bases at V and 6 bases at J, with 9 bases in the middle. This CDR3 has 13 residues. Germline V gives CDR1 LGHDT, CDR2 YNNKEL (reference sequence). The CDR3 sequence: CASSRGEAGELFF. CDR3 DNA: TGTGCCAGCAGCCGTGGGGAGGCCGGGGAGCTGTTTTTT.

This chain links TRBV19 with TRBJ1-1; no firm D call. This CDR3 is 14 amino acids long. From germline, CDR1 is LNHDA and CDR2 SQIVND (reference sequence). V was cut by 7 bases and J by 6 bases, with 18 bases left in between. CDR3 in DNA: TGTGCCAGTACCCTCGACGCCCGTGAGGCTGAAGCTTTCTTT. It translates to CASTLDAREAEAFF.

V and J are TRBV19 and TRBJ2-7; TRBD2 is a possible D gene (6 bases). Germline V lookup: CDR1 LNHDA, CDR2 SQIVND (reference sequence). The CDR3 contains 14 residues. Trimming shortened V by 9 bases and J by 4 bases, and 19 bases separated the two germline ends. CDR3 in DNA: TGTGCCAGCCGGAGGGATCCGGCGGGTTACGAGCAGTACTTC. Its translation is CASRRDPAGYEQYF.

The CDR3 nucleotides are TGCGCCAGCAGCTTCCTAAGACAGGGGCGAGGCACCGGGGAGCTGTTTTTT. This gives the protein CASSFLRQGRGTGELFF. The rearrangement uses TRBV5-1 and TRBJ2-2, with 8 bases matching TRBD1. Germline-derived CDR1 and CDR2 are SGHRS and YFSETQ. The junction had 10 bases not matched to a gene; V was cut back by 2 bases and J by 4 bases. The CDR3 contains 17 residues.

The chain combines TRBV18 with TRBJ2-7; TRBD2 matches at 7 bases. Germline V gene lookup returns CDR1 KGHSH and CDR2 LQKENI. The V gene end was trimmed by 3 bases and the J gene end by 1 base; junction bases not matched to a gene: 6. This CDR3 region has 15 residues. The CDR3 DNA is TGTGCCAGCTCACCGGTAGCTAGCGGTTCCTACGAGCAGTACTTC. As protein: CASSPVASGSYEQYF.

This clone was observed once. The CDR3 here is CASSPGGRQETQYF. DNA for the CDR3: TGTGCCAGCAGTCCAGGGGGGCGACAAGAGACCCAGTACTTC. The chain recombines TRBV28 with TRBJ2-5; the D gene is possibly TRBD1 (7 bases). Trimming removed 5 bases at V and 2 bases at J, with 12 bases between. This CDR3 has 14 amino acids. Germline CDR1 reads MDHEN; CDR2 reads SYDVKM.